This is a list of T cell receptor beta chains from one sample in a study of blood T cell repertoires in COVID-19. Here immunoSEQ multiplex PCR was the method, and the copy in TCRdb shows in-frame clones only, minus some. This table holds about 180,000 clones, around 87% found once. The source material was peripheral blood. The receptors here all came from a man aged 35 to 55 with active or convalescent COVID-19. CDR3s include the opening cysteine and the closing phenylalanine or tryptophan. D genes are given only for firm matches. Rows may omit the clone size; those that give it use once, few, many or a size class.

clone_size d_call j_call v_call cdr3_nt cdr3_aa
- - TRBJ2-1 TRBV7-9 TGTGCCAGCAGTCAAAGAGCGCTGTACAATGAGCAGTTCTTC CASSQRALYNEQFF
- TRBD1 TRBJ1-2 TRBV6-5 TGTGCCAGCAGGGGACAGGGAATGGGGGGCTACACCTTC CASRGQGMGGYTF
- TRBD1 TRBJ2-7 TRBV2 TGTGCCAGCAGCTTGGAGACAGGGGTGTACGAGCAGTACTTC CASSLETGVYEQYF
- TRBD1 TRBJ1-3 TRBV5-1 TGCGCCAGCAGCTTGGACAGGGGAGGAAACACCATATATTTT CASSLDRGGNTIYF
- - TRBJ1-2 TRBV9 TGTGCCAGCAGCGTAGCTTCGGAAGCGGTCGACTATGGCTACACCTTC CASSVASEAVDYGYTF
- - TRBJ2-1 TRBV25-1 TGTGCCAGCAGTGAACAGGGGTCCTACAATGAGCAGTTCTTC CASSEQGSYNEQFF
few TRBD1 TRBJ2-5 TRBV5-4 TGTGCCAGCAGCCTGGACAGGGGGCTGCAACGGCCCCAAGAGACCCAGTACTTC CASSLDRGLQRPQETQYF
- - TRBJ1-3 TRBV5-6 TGTGCCAGCAGCTTGATTAGGGACGGGGGACTCTCTGGAAACACCATATATTTT CASSLIRDGGLSGNTIYF
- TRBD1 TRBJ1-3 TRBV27 TGTGCCAGCAGTTTAATTCCCGGGACAGGCTCTGGAAACACCATATATTTT CASSLIPGTGSGNTIYF
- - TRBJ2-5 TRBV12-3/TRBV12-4 TGTGCCAGCAGTCTAAAACTACAAGAGACCCAGTACTTC CASSLKLQETQYF
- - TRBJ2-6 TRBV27 TGTGCCAGCAGTTTTCGTAGCTATGGGGCCAACGTCCTGACTTTC CASSFRSYGANVLTF
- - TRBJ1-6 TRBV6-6 TGTGCCAGCAGTTGGAGTCCGGGGGTCTTGAATTCACCCCTCCACTTT CASSWSPGVLNSPLHF
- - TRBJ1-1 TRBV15 TGTGCCACCAGCCGAGGGTTTCGGGACACTGAAGCTTTCTTT CATSRGFRDTEAFF
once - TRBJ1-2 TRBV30 TGTGCCTGGAGTGTATTTAGTACTAACTATGGCTACACCTTC CAWSVFSTNYGYTF
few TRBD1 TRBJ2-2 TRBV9 TGTGCCAGCAAACAGGGACAGGGGGCGGGCACCGGGGAGCTGTTTTTT CASKQGQGAGTGELFF
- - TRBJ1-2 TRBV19 TGTGCCAGTAGTATATCGGGGGGCAAGGGCTACACCTTC CASSISGGKGYTF
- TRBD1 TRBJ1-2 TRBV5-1 TGCGCCAGCAGCAGCAGACAGGGGGAAGGCTACACCTTC CASSSRQGEGYTF
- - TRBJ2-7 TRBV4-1 TGCGCCAGCAGCCTCAACGAGGGCGACTCCTACGAGCAGTACTTC CASSLNEGDSYEQYF
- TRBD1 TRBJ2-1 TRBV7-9 TGTGCCAGCAGCCTGGACAGGGGGTTGGATGAGCAGTTCTTC CASSLDRGLDEQFF
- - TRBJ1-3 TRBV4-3 TGCGCCAGCAGCCAAGGGTGGGAGAGAGGAAACACCATATATTTT CASSQGWERGNTIYF
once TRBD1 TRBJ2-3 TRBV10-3 TGTGCCATCGGGGCGGGACAGGGGGTGTATCGAGATACGCAGTATTTT CAIGAGQGVYRDTQYF
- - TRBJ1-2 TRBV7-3 TGTGCCAGCAGCTTAAGAGCAGGTCAAGGCTACACCTTC CASSLRAGQGYTF
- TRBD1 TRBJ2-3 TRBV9 TGTGCCAGCAGCGTAACAGGGGGCACAGCAGATACGCAGTATTTT CASSVTGGTADTQYF
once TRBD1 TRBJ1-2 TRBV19 TGTGCCAGTAGTGATCCGGGACAGGGGAACTATGGCTACACCTTC CASSDPGQGNYGYTF
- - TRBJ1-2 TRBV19 TGTGCCACCTTACGCAACAGGGAAATCGGCGGCTACACCTTC CATLRNREIGGYTF
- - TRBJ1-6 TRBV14 TGTGCCAGCAGCCCAAACTATAATTCACCCCTCCACTTT CASSPNYNSPLHF
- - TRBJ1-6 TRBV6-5 TGTGCCAGCAGGCGAGGAGGCAGAGGATCACCCCTCCACTTT CASRRGGRGSPLHF
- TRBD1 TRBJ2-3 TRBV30 TGTGCCTGGAGCACAGGGGCATCTAGCACAGATACGCAGTATTTT CAWSTGASSTDTQYF
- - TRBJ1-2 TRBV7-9 TGTGCCAGCAGCTTAGGTTTAGGCGGCGGCTACACCTTC CASSLGLGGGYTF
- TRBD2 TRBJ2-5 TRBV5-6 TGTGCCAGCAGCCTACTAGCGGTCCAAGAGACCCAGTACTTC CASSLLAVQETQYF
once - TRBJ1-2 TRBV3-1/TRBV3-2 TGTGCCAGCAGCCAAGATCTGCGTGGGGGGACCCATGGCTACACCTTC CASSQDLRGGTHGYTF
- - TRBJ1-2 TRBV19 TGTGCCAGTAGTATGCTGGGAGGTCGGTATGGCTACACCTTC CASSMLGGRYGYTF
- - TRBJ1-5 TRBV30 TGTGCCTGGAGTACAGGGATGGCCCAGCATTTT CAWSTGMAQHF